These 29 T cell receptor beta chains were all obtained from the same sample, sequenced in a study of cytomegalovirus exposure and HLA in healthy donors. Researchers ran the PCR with 60 Vbeta and 13 Jbeta primers. Sequencing was performed with immunoSEQ multiplex PCR; in TCRdb, only in-frame clones are kept and a portion is missing. The data show about 200,000 clones, with 70% seen just once and about 3% held by the top ten. Material: PBMCs. All receptors come from a man in his forties or fifties in good health and CMV-seropositive.

The genes are TRBV29-1 and TRBJ2-1; TRBD1 is a possible D gene (6 bases). Trimming shortened V by 4 bases and J by 8 bases, and 12 bases separated the two germline ends. The germline gives CDR1 SQVTM, CDR2 ANQGSEA. The CDR3 runs 12 residues. CDR3 residues: CSVGQVKDEQFF. DNA for the CDR3: TGCAGCGTTGGACAGGTTAAAGATGAGCAGTTCTTC.

DNA of the CDR3: TGTGCCAGCTCGGCGGGTAGCGGGGTCACAGATACGCAGTATTTT. Translation gives CASSAGSGVTDTQYF. The chain links TRBV13 to TRBJ2-3; TRBD2 agrees at 8 bases. CDR3 length: 15 residues. Trimming removed 8 bases from V and 2 bases from J; junction bases left unmatched: 9. Looked up from germline, CDR1 is PRHDT and CDR2 is FYEKMQ (reference sequence).

This clone has only one observation. This chain joins TRBV5-1 and TRBJ1-2, with 11 positions matching TRBD1. Germline V gene sequence: CDR1 SGHRS, CDR2 YFSETQ. With 4 bases clipped from V and 10 bases from J, the junction kept 12 bases outside the gene matches. CDR3 length: 15 amino acids. In DNA, the CDR3 is TGCGCCAGCAGCCCCGGGACAGGGGGTTGGTCAGACTACACCTTC. Amino acid sequence: CASSPGTGGWSDYTF.

The V gene is TRBV7-8, the J gene TRBJ2-2; 9 bases are shared with TRBD2. The length of the CDR3 is 18 residues. CDR1 and CDR2 from the germline V gene are SGHVS and FQNEAQ. V trimming: 2 bases; J trimming: 0 bases; junction bases outside the gene matches: 7. The CDR3 nucleotides read TGTGCCAGCAGCTTAATCGTTAGCGGGGGCTCGAACACCGGGGAGCTGTTTTTT. Amino acids: CASSLIVSGGSNTGELFF.

The rearrangement links TRBV6-1 to TRBJ1-6; D gene unclear. Germline V gene data show CDR1 as MNHNS and CDR2 as SASEGT. The V gene lost 2 bases and the J gene lost 8 bases, with 13 bases spanning the gap. The CDR3 contains 15 residues. The CDR3 loop reads CASSEPLGLDSPLHF. Written as DNA, the CDR3 is TGTGCCAGCAGTGAACCCCTGGGCTTAGATTCACCCCTCCACTTT.

As concerns this clone: Other DNA sequences in the sample encode the same CDR3. The chain combines TRBV15 with TRBJ2-7; TRBD1 agrees at 8 bases. Germline V gene lookup returns CDR1 LNHNV and CDR2 YYDKDF (reference sequence). V lost 0 bases to trimming and J lost 2 bases; unmatched junction nucleotides: 9. The CDR3 is 17 amino acids. CDR3 amino acids: CATSREVTGDGAYEQYF. As DNA, the CDR3 is TGTGCCACCAGCAGAGAGGTGACAGGGGACGGCGCCTACGAGCAGTACTTC.

This clone was detected only a few times. The V call is TRBV6-5, the J call TRBJ1-5; 10 bases fit TRBD1. The CDR3 is 13 residues long. Germline V gene sequence: CDR1 MNHEY, CDR2 SVGAGI. V shed 4 bases, J shed 9 bases, and the junction held 3 bases outside the gene matches. DNA of the CDR3: TGTGCCAGCAGTTGGGACAGGGGTTCGCCCCAGCATTTT. Translation gives CASSWDRGSPQHF.

The V call is TRBV7-8, the J call TRBJ2-3; 9 positions match TRBD2. Trimming took 3 bases from V and 9 from J; bases not matched to a gene: 13. The CDR3 length is 16 residues. CDR1 SGHVS and CDR2 FQNEAQ come from the germline V gene. The CDR3 nucleotides read TGTGCCAGCAGCTTCCGGGAGCGGGGGGTTAGAGACACGCAGTATTTT. Translation gives CASSFRERGVRDTQYF.

This clone has more than one count but fewer than ten. The V and J genes are TRBV4-3 and TRBJ2-1, with 14 nucleotides matching TRBD2. Germline assignment: CDR1 LGHNA and CDR2 YSLEER. This CDR3 comprises 15 residues. The J segment lost 10 bases and the V segment lost 6 bases, leaving 8 bases of the junction unmatched. The DNA for the CDR3 is TGCGCCAGCAGTCAGACTAGCGGGGGGGCCAGAGAGCAGTTCTTC. This encodes CASSQTSGGAREQFF.

This chain uses TRBV4-1 with TRBJ1-3; D is perhaps TRBD1 (5 bases). V was trimmed by 3 bases and J by 0 bases, leaving 21 bases between them. CDR3 length equals 19 residues. Germline CDR1 MGHRA, CDR2 YSYEKL. The CDR3 DNA sequence: TGCGCCAGCAGCCAGGCCCCTATTGTGCAGGGATCCTCTGGAAACACCATATATTTT. Its translation: CASSQAPIVQGSSGNTIYF.

This chain joins TRBV5-8 and TRBJ2-7; D is ambiguous. V was pared by 0 bases and J by 4 bases, with 5 bases between. CDR1 SGHTS and CDR2 YDEGEE come from the germline V gene. This CDR3 region has 12 residues. This chain's CDR3 is CASSLELYEQYF. The CDR3, as DNA: TGTGCCAGCAGCTTGGAACTATACGAGCAGTACTTC.

This clone was counted only a few times. The chain carries TRBV5-6 and TRBJ1-1, with no clear D. The length of the CDR3 is 12 residues. Per the germline V gene, CDR1 is SGHDT and CDR2 is YYEEEE. The V end was cut by 0 bases, the J end by 5 bases, with 5 bases between. This CDR3 is CASSLAETEAFF. CDR3 in DNA: TGTGCCAGCAGCTTGGCGGAGACTGAAGCTTTCTTT.

The chain is built from TRBV4-2 and TRBJ2-5; no reliable D call. V was shortened by 7 bases and J by 13 bases, with 10 bases between the two germline ends. CDR3 length equals 9 residues. Germline values: CDR1 LGHNA, CDR2 YNFKEQ. CDR3 nucleotides: TGTGCCAGCACCCCCCGGTGGTACTTC. Protein product: CASTPRWYF.

This chain joins TRBV27 and TRBJ1-1; D ambiguous. This CDR3 spans 13 amino acids. The V end lost 6 bases, the J end lost 5 bases, and 13 bases lay between the germline ends. In germline, CDR1 is MNHEY, CDR2 SMNVEV (reference sequence). CDR3 sequence reads: CASSPLSETEAFF. DNA of the CDR3: TGTGCCAGCAGCCCCCTTTCCGAGACTGAAGCTTTCTTT.

This clone was detected only a few times. V and J are TRBV5-4 and TRBJ2-3; 10 bases fit TRBD2. This CDR3 spans 18 amino acids. Germline CDR1 SGHNT, CDR2 YYREEE (reference sequence). Trimming cost V 2 bases and J 1 base; bases outside gene matches: 10. The CDR3 reads CASSLLLGLAARTDTQYF. The CDR3 nucleotides are TGTGCCAGCAGCTTACTTTTAGGACTAGCGGCCCGCACAGATACGCAGTATTTT.

This chain links TRBV2 with TRBJ1-2, with 8 bases aligning to TRBD1. Germline V gene lookup returns CDR1 SNHLY and CDR2 FYNNEI. CDR3 length: 16 residues. The V and J ends lost 7 bases and 3 bases, in that order; junction bases with no gene match: 13. The CDR3 coding sequence is TGTGCCAGCACCCCCCTAGCAGGGGGCTTGGACTATGGCTACACCTTC. Translation: CASTPLAGGLDYGYTF.

This rearrangement joins TRBV27 to TRBJ2-5; 7 bases agree with TRBD1. The closer fit of TRBJ2-7 to the DNA end suggests the J call may be wrong. Germline V lookup: CDR1 MNHEY, CDR2 SMNVEV (reference sequence). CDR3 length: 14 amino acids. CDR3 in amino acids: CASSSRAGGYEQYF. The CDR3 DNA follows: TGTGCCAGCAGTTCCCGGGCAGGGGGCTACGAGCAGTACTTC.

This clone was seen only once. The gene calls are TRBV15 and TRBJ2-3; 10 bases align to TRBD2. The CDR3 extends over 15 amino acids. With 0 bases clipped from V and 5 bases from J, the junction kept 2 bases outside the gene matches. CDR1 and CDR2 (germline): LNHNV, YYDKDF (reference sequence). The CDR3 sequence is CATSREAGGVDTQYF. The DNA of the CDR3 is TGTGCCACCAGCAGAGAAGCGGGGGGGGTAGATACGCAGTATTTT.

This clone was picked up one time. The chain combines TRBV5-8 with TRBJ1-3; D is undetermined. The CDR3 spans 12 residues. V lost 2 bases to trimming and J lost 7 bases, with 7 bases between them. Germline V gene data show CDR1 as SGHTS and CDR2 as YDEGEE. The CDR3 sequence is CASSLLLNTIYF. The CDR3 DNA sequence: TGTGCCAGCAGCTTACTTCTCAACACCATATATTTT.

The chain uses TRBV6-5 and TRBJ1-5; 7 bases are a match to TRBD1. CDR1 is MNHEY, CDR2 SVGAGI, per germline. J lost 6 bases, V lost 4 bases, and 6 bases had no gene match. The CDR3 consists of 14 residues. CDR3 loop: CASSSGTALQPQHF. The CDR3 DNA sequence: TGTGCCAGCAGTTCCGGGACAGCTCTTCAGCCCCAGCATTTT.

V is TRBV27 and J is TRBJ1-2; D unclear. The CDR3 runs to 13 residues. Trimming removed 0 bases from V and 4 bases from J, with 6 bases in between. Germline V gene data show CDR1 as MNHEY and CDR2 as SMNVEV (reference sequence). The CDR3 DNA reads TGTGCCAGCAGTTTATCGTACAGCTATGGCTACACCTTC. This encodes CASSLSYSYGYTF.

This clone was seen more than once but under ten times. The chain has TRBV6-1 and TRBJ2-7; D possibly corresponds to TRBD1 (5 bases). Per germline, CDR1 MNHNS and CDR2 SASEGT. V lost 4 bases to trimming and J lost 3 bases, with 7 bases between them. This CDR3 is 12 amino acids long. CDR3 loop: CASSVGRYEQYF. Written as DNA, the CDR3 is TGTGCCAGCAGTGTGGGGCGCTACGAGCAGTACTTC.

The chain couples TRBV29-1 to TRBJ1-2; 7 bases align to TRBD1. CDR1 is SQVTM and CDR2 is ANQGSEA in the germline V gene. The trim removed 4 bases at V and 2 bases at J, leaving 4 bases unmatched. The CDR3 contains 13 residues. CDR3 sequence: CSVGGTENYGYTF. CDR3 bases: TGCAGCGTTGGTGGGACAGAAAACTATGGCTACACCTTC.

This clone occurred once. V is TRBV11-3 and J is TRBJ1-2, with 7 bases matching TRBD1. The CDR3 runs 18 residues. The germline CDR1 and CDR2 sequences are SGHNT and YENEEA. Losses at the gene ends were 0 bases for V and 6 bases for J; bases not matched to a gene: 16. CDR3 in DNA: TGTGCCAGCAGCTTAGACAATACCTTTGACAAGGGGGCGGATGGCTACACCTTC. This sequence encodes CASSLDNTFDKGADGYTF.

The chain is built from TRBV5-5 and TRBJ1-1; no clear D. V lost 2 bases to trimming and J lost 6 bases, with 14 bases between them. Germline V gene sequence: CDR1 SGHKS, CDR2 YYEKEE (reference sequence). The CDR3 length is 14 residues. The CDR3 region is CASSLTARFSEAFF. In DNA, the CDR3 is TGTGCCAGCAGCTTAACAGCAAGATTCTCTGAAGCTTTCTTT.

The chain joins TRBV6-1 to TRBJ1-3, with a tentative D call TRBD1 (5 bases). Trimming cost V 6 bases and J 4 bases, with 10 bases left between them. CDR1 is MNHNS, CDR2 SASEGT, per germline. The CDR3 has 13 amino acids. The CDR3: CASRTVPGNTIYF. Here the CDR3 DNA reads TGTGCCAGCAGGACAGTACCAGGAAACACCATATATTTT.

V gene TRBV6-1 combines with J gene TRBJ2-6; no reliable D call. Trimming removed 9 bases at V and 3 bases at J, with 9 bases between. Germline loops: CDR1 MNHNS, CDR2 SASEGT. This CDR3 has 13 residues. CDR3 coding DNA: TGTGCCAGTGGCCCCAGTGGGGCCAACGTCCTGACTTTC. Amino acid sequence: CASGPSGANVLTF.

This chain connects TRBV18 to TRBJ1-2; 8 nucleotides match TRBD1. Germline V gene lookup returns CDR1 KGHSH and CDR2 LQKENI. The V gene end was trimmed by 3 bases and the J gene end by 6 bases; junction bases not matched to a gene: 3. CDR3 size: 13 residues. CDR3 nucleotide sequence: TGTGCCAGCTCACCGACAGGGGCGGATGGCTACACCTTC. It yields the protein CASSPTGADGYTF.

This rearrangement joins TRBV4-1 to TRBJ1-5; no clear D. Trimming took 0 bases from V and 3 from J, leaving 9 bases between them. Per the germline V gene, CDR1 is MGHRA and CDR2 is YSYEKL. The CDR3 contains 15 residues. CDR3 nucleotide sequence: TGCGCCAGCAGCCAAGACTGGCCCTTCAATCAGCCCCAGCATTTT. Translation: CASSQDWPFNQPQHF.